The source of this T cell receptor (beta chain) is a study of blood T cell repertoires in COVID-19. Whole-study context: The analysed material was cDNA or gDNA that came from T cells, B-cell-depleted T cells, or PBMCs.

The V end was cut by 7 bases, the J end by 8 bases, with 20 bases between. Germline loops: CDR1 GTSNPN, CDR2 SVGIG (reference sequence). The CDR3 runs to 13 residues. Original methodology: Quantification of nucleated cells was approximated via reference gene primer amplification. Sequencing used immunoSEQ multiplex PCR; TCRdb keeps in-frame clones, though not all of them. The V and J calls and clone size are taken from that table; D and trimming were inferred from the DNA. The profile shows approximately 30,000 clones, nearly 95% of them singletons. This receptor was obtained from a human donor in a cohort sampled during active COVID-19. The chain links TRBV30 to TRBJ1-2; D is possibly TRBD1 (6 bases). The sample was peripheral blood. The CDR3 here is CAYQFGGAFGYTF. The CDR3 nucleotides read TGTGCCTATCAATTCGGGGGGGCGTTCGGCTACACCTTC.